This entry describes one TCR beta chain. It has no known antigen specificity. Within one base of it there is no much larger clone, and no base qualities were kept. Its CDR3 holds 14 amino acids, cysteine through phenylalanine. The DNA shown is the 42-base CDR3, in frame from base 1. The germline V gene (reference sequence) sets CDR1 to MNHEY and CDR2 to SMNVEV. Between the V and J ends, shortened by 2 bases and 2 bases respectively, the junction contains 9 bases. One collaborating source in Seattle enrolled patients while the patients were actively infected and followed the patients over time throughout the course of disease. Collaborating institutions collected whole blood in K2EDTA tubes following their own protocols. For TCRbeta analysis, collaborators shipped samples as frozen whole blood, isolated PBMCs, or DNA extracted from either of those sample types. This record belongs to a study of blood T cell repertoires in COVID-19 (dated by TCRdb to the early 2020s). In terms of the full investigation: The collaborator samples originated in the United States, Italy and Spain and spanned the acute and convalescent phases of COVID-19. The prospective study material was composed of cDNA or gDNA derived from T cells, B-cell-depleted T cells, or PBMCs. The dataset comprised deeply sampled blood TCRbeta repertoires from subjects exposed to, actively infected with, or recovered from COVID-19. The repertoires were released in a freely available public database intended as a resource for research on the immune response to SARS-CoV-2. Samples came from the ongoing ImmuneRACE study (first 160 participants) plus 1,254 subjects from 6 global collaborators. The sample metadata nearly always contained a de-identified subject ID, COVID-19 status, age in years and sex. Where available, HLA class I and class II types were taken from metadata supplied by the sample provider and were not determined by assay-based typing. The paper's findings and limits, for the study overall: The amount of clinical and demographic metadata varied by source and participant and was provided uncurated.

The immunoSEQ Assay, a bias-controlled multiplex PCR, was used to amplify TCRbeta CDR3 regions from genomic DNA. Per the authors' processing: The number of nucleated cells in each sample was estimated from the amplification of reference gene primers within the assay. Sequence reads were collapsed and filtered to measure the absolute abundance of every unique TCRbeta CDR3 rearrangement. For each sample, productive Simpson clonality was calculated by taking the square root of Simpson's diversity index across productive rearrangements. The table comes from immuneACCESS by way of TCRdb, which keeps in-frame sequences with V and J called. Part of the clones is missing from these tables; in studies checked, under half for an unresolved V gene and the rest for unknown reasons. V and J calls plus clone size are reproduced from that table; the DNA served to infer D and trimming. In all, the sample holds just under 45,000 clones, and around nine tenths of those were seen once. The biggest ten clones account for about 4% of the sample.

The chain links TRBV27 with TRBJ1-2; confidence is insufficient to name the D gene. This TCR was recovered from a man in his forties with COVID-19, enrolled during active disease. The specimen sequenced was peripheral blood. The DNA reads TGTGCCAGCAGTTTAAGGCAGCGAAACTATGGCTACACCTTC. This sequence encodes CASSLRQRNYGYTF.